This T cell receptor (beta chain) was sequenced during a study of cytomegalovirus exposure and HLA in healthy donors (dated by TCRdb to 2015 to 2018). With respect to the entire study: An earlier analysis of approximately 640 of the donors reported approximately 300 Gb of sequence data and 117 million unique TCR beta sequences from roughly 180 million T cells. Around 320 gigabases of sequencing data and 80 million or so unique TCR sequences were included in an early release covering roughly 600 HLA-typed donors. Of the roughly 400 genotyped donors, around 81% fell in the genetic ancestry cluster associated with self-reported Caucasian donors. The study aimed to test whether cataloging public T cell receptors could reveal signatures of past pathogen exposure. The study used immunosequencing to profile the T cell repertoires of approximately 690 subjects and linked those repertoires to cytomegalovirus serostatus. A separate validation cohort of approximately 130 different subjects was used in addition to the approximately 670-subject first cohort. The study combined high-throughput TCR immunosequencing, statistical association of individual TCRs with disease status, and machine learning to predict cytomegalovirus infection status. In a later analysis, previously published TCR beta repertoires from about 640 donors were re-analyzed and high-resolution HLA genotyping was added so that TCR occurrence patterns could be studied. Rather than drawing on any new phenotypic data, the later analysis identified candidate immune exposures from TCR beta sequences and the way those sequences occurred across donors. An earlier analysis of around 640 of the donors used high-throughput TCR beta sequencing to judge whether each TCR beta V gene segment behaved as functional or pseudogenic. Donor age, sex, ethnicity and CMV serostatus were compiled alongside the repertoire data. In a later genetic analysis, genome-wide SNP genotypes for about 65% of the 666 donors were used, and that subset was treated as a discovery cohort. Every repertoire in the discovery cohort had been generated on one and the same sequencing platform. Both class I and class II loci were covered by HLA typing, at four-digit resolution. Typing coverage differed by locus: A, B, C, DRB1 and DQB1 were typed in roughly 629-630 donors, DQA1 in about 550, DPA1 in approximately 600, and DPB1 in around 490. Five DR-DQ haplotypes were treated as single units for association and clustering because of strong linkage in the cohort. On average, around 200,000 unique TCR beta nucleotide sequences were sequenced per donor among a few hundred genotyped donors of the cohort, with roughly 18% of those sequences being non-productive. General study outcomes and caveats: The 87-base-pair reads could not distinguish some IMGT-functional V segments, including TRBV6-2 and TRBV6-3, so those segments were excluded. Cytomegalovirus status was reported to be diagnosed by the classifier with high specificity and sensitivity in both the original and validation cohorts. In this cohort, only TCR beta chains were sequenced, and detectable features were limited by the absence of alpha or paired-chain data. A further reported finding was that TCR beta sequences accurately predicted the HLA-A and HLA-B alleles for most subjects in the first cohort. According to a later genetic analysis, donors in an Asian-associated ancestry cluster had fewer N-insertions in productive TCRs than the approximately 670-donor mean. The earlier analysis of fewer than 750 of the donors excluded roughly 17 rarely observed V segments, including chromosome 9 orphons, because counts were too low. Immune exposure information for the cohort was limited to CMV serostatus. The study gave a list of about 160 TCR beta chains associated with cytomegalovirus. When HLA alleles, especially DR and DQ, strongly co-occurred, TCR associations were difficult to assign to individual alleles. Correlated functional status among segregating V segments might reflect linkage disequilibrium, but an unknown experimental factor could not be ruled out. An association between a missense DCLRE1C variant and V-gene and J-gene trimming of TCR beta chains was found in a later genetic analysis and replicated in an independent cohort. Most TCR sequences were seen in very few donors, while some public TCRs were found in many individuals. Most CMV-associated TCR beta chains appeared to be HLA-restricted in a later analysis, and the HLA associations seemed to be driven largely by CMV exposure. Because HLA typing was missing for some donors at each locus, association tests included only the typed subset. A later analysis found that HLA-associated TCR beta chains were more clonally expanded and had lower generation probabilities than equally common non-associated chains. A cluster of highly shared sequence variants was judged likely to be a technical artifact of the sequencing pipeline. A few of the identified cytomegalovirus-associated TCR beta chains were confirmed in vitro to be specific for cytomegalovirus antigens. At a false discovery rate of 0.05, a later analysis linked approximately 18,000 TCR beta sequences to specific HLA alleles. In an earlier analysis of 500 to 650 of the donors, most TCR beta V segments appeared in productive rearrangements about 90% or about 30% of the time, broadly matching IMGT annotations. It was suggested by the authors that the approach could potentially be generalized to other disease states and immunological phenotypes. In a later analysis, several top co-occurrence clusters were reported to appear linked to parvovirus B19, influenza, CMV and Epstein-Barr virus. In a later analysis, the rate of TCR association differed among HLA loci, with DRB1 alleles having the most associated TCRs and HLA-C alleles having the fewest. The presence/absence analyses assumed that sequencing depth was roughly uniform across donors, and that assumption may not be true.

To note about this clone: Its antigen remains undetermined. No base quality information exists; no much larger clone differs at one position.

Libraries came from the immunoSEQ multiplex PCR assay. A mixture of 60 forward primers for TCR Vbeta segments and 13 reverse primers for TCR Jbeta segments was used in the multiplex PCR. The CDR3 region of rearranged TCR beta genes was amplified from genomic DNA by a multiplex PCR assay. Amplified TCR beta libraries were sequenced as 87-base-pair reads on the Illumina HiSeq System. In the authors' own workflow: A later analysis tallied 75 million to 85 million unique TCR beta chains across the 550 to 850 repertoires, and about 10 million of those chains were shared by two or more donors. Raw reads were error-corrected and collapsed into unique sequences by a nearest-neighbor algorithm in which closely related sequences were merged to remove PCR and sequencing errors. CDR3 sequences were aligned to IMGT reference sequences to assign V, D and J gene segments. Each retained sequence needed at least a six-nucleotide match to both a V gene segment and a J gene segment. A rearrangement counted as productive if the CDR3 had no stop codons and remained in frame with V and J, and every other rearrangement counted as non-productive. CDR3 was defined according to IMGT convention as the region running from the second conserved V-encoded cysteine to the conserved J-encoded phenylalanine. Sequences without an unambiguous match to a single V gene segment were excluded from the earlier analysis of several hundred of the donors. An earlier analysis of around 600 of the donors classified V segments as functional when productive rearrangements were above 56.7% and as segregating when the standard deviation between donors was above 5%. To diagnose cytomegalovirus status from the catalog of TCR beta chain sequences, a statistical classification framework was built. V and J gene assignment, in a later analysis, came from comparing TCR nucleotide sequences with IMGT/GENE-DB human TR gene sequences. A later analysis assigned CDR3 sequences and most-parsimonious VDJ recombination scenarios with the TCRdist pipeline. A later analysis defined each TCR beta chain by its CDR3 amino acid sequence plus V-gene family, and excluded reads lacking a unique V-gene family. A later analysis removed 500 to 650 highly shared, low-generation-probability nucleotide sequences to deal with suspected cross-contamination and a sequencing artifact. In a later analysis, a clonal expansion index for each public chain was calculated from normalized within-repertoire ranks of inferred template counts. In a later analysis, generation probabilities were computed using a VDJ recombination model fitted to out-of-frame rearrangements, and the results were checked against IGoR. In a later analysis, TCR-TCR, TCR-HLA and TCR-CMV co-occurrence was scored with hypergeometric tests, and a repertoire-size bias correction was applied to TCR pairs. To estimate false discovery rates, a later analysis permuted the HLA or CMV assignments 20 times. In a later analysis, co-occurring TCRs were grouped with DBSCAN, and TCRdist sequence similarity was added when clustering was performed within HLA-allele-positive subsets. Co-occurrence clustering excluded repertoires with fewer than 30,000 or more than 120,000 public chains, plus five with anomalous nucleotide sharing. Imported from immuneACCESS, the table was reduced by TCRdb to in-frame sequences with V and J called. These copies leave out some clones; in studies compared against another copy, an unresolved V gene accounts for under half, and the cause of the remainder is not known. The V and J calls and the clone size are those of that table, but D and trimming were determined from the DNA. In all, the sample holds about 92,000 clones, and approximately 84% of those were seen once. The leading ten clones occupy roughly 5.3% of the sample.

The cohort comprised fewer than 750 healthy bone marrow donors. Cohort members were all nominally healthy when sampled, although unrecorded immune exposures were likely present. The donor tested CMV seropositive, placing the donor among the 310 or so seropositive members of the cohort. Every donor gave a peripheral blood sample, and the peripheral blood mononuclear cells from that sample were used for TCR beta sequencing. Genomic DNA was extracted from the blood cell samples with the Qiagen DNeasy Blood Extraction Kit. The CDR3 holds 15 amino acids from the cysteine to the phenylalanine. CDR3 DNA only is kept here, 45 bases in frame from base 1. The germline V gene (reference sequence) provides CDR1 PRHDT and CDR2 FYEKMQ. For this chain, trimming is 5 bases at the V end and 5 bases at the J end, and the number of junction bases without a gene match is 7.

Sequencing used PBMCs. The chain employs TRBV13 and TRBJ2-5, with 11 central nucleotides matching TRBD2. This sequence was found in a woman younger than 35 in good health and CMV-seropositive. The CDR3 amino acid sequence is: CASSHLAGGEETQYF. Here is the DNA: TGTGCCAGCAGCCATCTAGCGGGAGGTGAGGAGACCCAGTACTTC.